This paragraph covers one T cell receptor (beta chain) sequence. The antigen is unknown. PCR used 60 Vbeta primers and 13 Jbeta primers. Profiling relied on immunoSEQ multiplex PCR, and the TCRdb table lists in-frame clones only, not all of them. The sample totals around 100,000 clones. The CDR3 is 16 amino acids. The J segment lost 4 bases and the V segment lost 2 bases, leaving 10 bases of the junction unmatched. Per the germline V gene, CDR1 is KGHSH and CDR2 is LQKENI. This sample stems from a study of cytomegalovirus exposure and HLA in healthy donors. Regarding the study as a whole: A cluster of highly shared sequence variants was likely a sequencing artifact. The majority of TCR sequences were rare, yet some public TCRs appeared in many donors. The study flagged 150 to 200 TCR beta chains as cytomegalovirus-associated.

Sequencing input: PBMCs. The sequence was obtained from a man aged 35 to 55 in good health and CMV-seronegative. The chain employs TRBV18 and TRBJ2-5, with 7 bases aligning to TRBD2. For the CDR3, the DNA is TGTGCCAGCTCACCATATGACGCGGCTAGCGGAGAGACCCAGTACTTC. Its translation: CASSPYDAASGETQYF.